The clone carrying this T cell receptor beta chain has just a few counts. The data belong to a study of blood T cell repertoires in COVID-19. The CDR3 is 19 amino acids. The V and J ends lost 4 bases and 5 bases, in that order; junction bases with no gene match: 22. From germline, CDR1 is LNHDA and CDR2 SQIVND (reference sequence). The method was immunoSEQ multiplex PCR; TCRdb's version includes in-frame clones alone and lacks a portion of them. Among about 180,000 clones listed, about four fifths were seen once. Sequencing input: peripheral blood. The rearrangement links TRBV19 to TRBJ1-2; TRBD1 matches at 7 bases. This clonotype originated in a woman in her sixties or seventies with COVID-19, enrolled during active disease. CDR3 sequence reads: CASSTSPTGANFGIYGYTF. The CDR3 nucleotides read TGTGCCAGTAGTACGAGCCCTACAGGGGCGAATTTTGGAATTTATGGCTACACCTTC.